These 27 T cell receptor beta chains were all obtained from the same sample, sequenced in a study of CD8 T cells in Susac syndrome. RNA totalling about 0.45 to 1 ug underwent reverse transcription with random hexamers. TCRdb reprocessed the immunoSEQ multiplex PCR reads via MiXCR and lists one record per CDR3 protein. Seen here are 150,000 to 200,000 distinct CDR3 sequences, 93% observed once, and the top ten hold 0.09% to 0.1%. Material for sequencing was CD4+ T cells from PBMCs. These receptors originate from a human donor with multiple sclerosis.

V and J are TRBV19 and TRBJ2-3; TRBD2 matches 10 bases. V trimming: 5 bases; J trimming: 4 bases; junction bases outside the gene matches: 3. Germline CDR1 reads LNHDA; CDR2 reads SQIVND (reference sequence). The CDR3 runs 14 residues. In nucleotides, the CDR3 is TGTGCCAGTAGTCCTAGCGGGGGATCAGATACGCAGTATTTT. The encoded protein is CASSPSGGSDTQYF. The whole variable domain, filled in from reference TRBV19 and TRBJ2-3, reads DGGITQSPKYLFRKEGQNVTLSCEQNLNHDAMYWYRQDPGQGLRLIYYSQIVNDFQKGDIAEGYSVSREKKESFPLTVTSAQKNPTAFYLCASSPSGGSDTQYFGPGTRLTVL.

In this sample, this clonotype turned up a few times. The chain links TRBV2 to TRBJ1-2; 12 nucleotides match TRBD1. V gave up 6 bases and J gave up 2 bases; unmatched junction bases: 1. Per the germline V gene, CDR1 is SNHLY and CDR2 is FYNNEI. CDR3 length equals 14 residues. The CDR3 here is CASRGTGGNYGYTF. The CDR3, as DNA: TGTGCCAGCAGGGGGACAGGGGGCAACTATGGCTACACCTTC.

The chain carries TRBV20-1 and TRBJ1-1; no definite D call. V shed 5 bases and J shed 8 bases, with 6 bases lying between them. CDR1 DFQATT and CDR2 SNEGSKA come from the germline V gene (reference sequence). CDR3 length equals 9 residues. CDR3 coding DNA: TGCAGTGCTGGTTGGGAAGCTTTCTTT. The encoded protein is CSAGWEAFF.

The chain joins TRBV12-3 or TRBV12-4 to TRBJ2-3, with 8 bases that match TRBD2. The CDR3 covers 14 residues. Trimming removed 6 bases from V and 4 bases from J; junction bases left unmatched: 6. The DNA of the CDR3 is TGTGCCAGCAGGGGACTAGTTGGGGCAGATACGCAGTATTTT. It translates to CASRGLVGADTQYF.

The CDR3 nucleotides read TGTGCCAGCAGTTTAGGGCAGGGGCTGGCCACTGAAGCTTTCTTT. Protein sequence: CASSLGQGLATEAFF. This chain links TRBV12-3 or TRBV12-4 with TRBJ1-1, with a weak D call TRBD1 (6 bases). V gave up 1 base and J gave up 4 bases, with 13 bases separating them. This CDR3 has 15 amino acids.

The V gene is TRBV20-1, the J gene TRBJ2-5; 15 bases line up with TRBD2. The V segment lost 1 base and the J segment 4 bases; nucleotides outside the gene matches: 4. This CDR3 is 16 amino acids long. Germline V CDR1 and CDR2: DFQATT, SNEGSKA (reference sequence). The CDR3 region has the DNA TGCAGTGCTAGAGGCCCGGGACTAGCGGGGGGAGAGACCCAGTACTTC. Amino acids: CSARGPGLAGGETQYF.

The rearrangement uses TRBV7-2 and TRBJ1-4; 7 bases fit TRBD1. Per germline, CDR1 SGHTA and CDR2 FQGNSA. The CDR3 contains 15 residues. The V segment lost 3 bases and the J segment 5 bases; nucleotides outside the gene matches: 6. The chain's CDR3 is CASSFKGGHNEKLFF. The CDR3 nucleotides read TGTGCCAGCAGCTTCAAAGGGGGCCACAATGAAAAACTGTTTTTT.

The V call is TRBV15, the J call TRBJ2-7; TRBD1 or TRBD2 may be the D gene (5 bases each). CDR1 and CDR2 (germline): LNHNV, YYDKDF (reference sequence). The CDR3 is made up of 18 amino acids. The ends were cut back, 0 bases at V and 0 bases at J, with 18 bases in the middle. This CDR3 is CATSREEGSGDRSYEQYF. The CDR3 nucleotides are TGTGCCACCAGCAGAGAAGAGGGGTCCGGCGACCGCTCCTACGAGCAGTACTTC. The complete variable domain, with remaining parts taken from reference TRBV15 and TRBJ2-7, reads DAMVIQNPRYQVTQFGKPVTLSCSQTLNHNVMYWYQQKSSQAPKLLFHYYDKDFNNEADTPDNFQSRRPNTSFCFLDIRSPGLGDTAMYLCATSREEGSGDRSYEQYFGPGTRLTVT.

This clonotype was seen once. The gene calls are TRBV20-1 and TRBJ1-5; D ambiguous. Germline lookup yields CDR1 DFQATT and CDR2 SNEGSKA (reference sequence). This CDR3 contains 16 residues. Trimming took 6 bases from V and 0 from J, leaving 18 bases between them. CDR3 residues: CSATWAVLGSNQPQHF. The CDR3 DNA follows: TGCAGTGCCACATGGGCGGTCCTGGGTAGCAATCAGCCCCAGCATTTT.

This clonotype has a single count. V and J are TRBV19 and TRBJ2-5; D is unresolved. The CDR3 totals 13 residues. V shed 3 bases and J shed 7 bases, with 12 bases lying between them. Per germline, CDR1 LNHDA and CDR2 SQIVND (reference sequence). The CDR3 DNA reads TGTGCCAGTAGTATGTCGCCGAGTGGGACCCAGTACTTC. Translated: CASSMSPSGTQYF. The entire variable domain, with the rest obtained from reference TRBV19 and TRBJ2-5, is as follows: DGGITQSPKYLFRKEGQNVTLSCEQNLNHDAMYWYRQDPGQGLRLIYYSQIVNDFQKGDIAEGYSVSREKKESFPLTVTSAQKNPTAFYLCASSMSPSGTQYFGPGTRLLVL.

The sample holds a few counts of this clonotype. The chain uses TRBV29-1 and TRBJ2-2; TRBD1 matches at 8 bases. CDR1 is SQVTM and CDR2 is ANQGSEA in the germline V gene. The V segment lost 0 bases and the J segment 5 bases; nucleotides outside the gene matches: 2. The CDR3 runs 14 residues. The CDR3 region is CSVEETGGTGELFF. The CDR3 coding sequence is TGCAGCGTTGAAGAAACAGGGGGTACCGGGGAGCTGTTTTTT.

J is TRBJ1-1 and V is TRBV11-1; TRBD1 is a possible D gene (6 bases). Trimming stripped 2 bases from V and 5 bases from J, with 12 bases between. The germline V gene encodes CDR1 SGHAT and CDR2 FQDESV (reference sequence). The CDR3 contains 14 residues. The CDR3 loop reads CASSLRGLGTEAFF. The CDR3 DNA follows: TGTGCCAGCAGCTTACGGGGGCTGGGTACTGAAGCTTTCTTT.

This chain joins TRBV5-1 and TRBJ2-1, with 7 bases lining up with TRBD2. J gave up 15 bases and V 3 bases, and 6 bases lay outside the gene matches. The CDR3 runs 11 residues. In germline, CDR1 is SGHRS, CDR2 YFSETQ. The CDR3 reads CASSSGGALFF. In nucleotides, the CDR3 is TGCGCCAGCAGCTCGGGAGGAGCTCTGTTCTTC.

The V call is TRBV9, the J call TRBJ1-1, with unresolved D. Germline assignment: CDR1 SGDLS and CDR2 YYNGEE. CDR3 length: 15 amino acids. Trimming pared 0 bases from V and 6 bases from J, leaving 15 bases between. CDR3 sequence reads: CASSVDPGIGAEAFF. In DNA form, the CDR3 reads TGTGCCAGCAGCGTAGATCCTGGGATTGGCGCTGAAGCTTTCTTT.

This chain connects TRBV6-6 to TRBJ1-1; D call uncertain. The germline V gene has CDR1 MNHNY and CDR2 SVGAGI (reference sequence). The CDR3 is 13 amino acids. Deletions cut 0 bases from V and 5 bases from J, with 7 bases between. The CDR3 DNA is TGTGCCAGCAGTTACTCAGGAGGGACTGAAGCTTTCTTT. Translation: CASSYSGGTEAFF.

V gene TRBV28 combines with J gene TRBJ2-1, with D perhaps matching TRBD2 (5 bases). The CDR3 consists of 13 residues. Germline V lookup: CDR1 MDHEN, CDR2 SYDVKM. Trimming shortened V by 7 bases and J by 5 bases, and 12 bases separated the two germline ends. This CDR3 reads CASIRSADNEQFF. The DNA of the CDR3 is TGTGCCAGCATTCGTAGCGCAGACAATGAGCAGTTCTTC.

This rearrangement joins TRBV5-1 to TRBJ2-5; tentatively, D is TRBD1 (6 bases). The length of the CDR3 is 15 residues. V lost 4 bases, J lost 7 bases, and 20 bases lay in between. The germline CDR1 and CDR2 sequences are SGHRS and YFSETQ. The CDR3 DNA reads TGCGCCAGCAGCACCGGGACACAGGGCGCTGTGACCCAGTACTTC. This gives the protein CASSTGTQGAVTQYF.

V usage is TRBV3-1 and J usage is TRBJ2-3; 7 nucleotides match TRBD1. The trim removed 6 bases at V and 9 bases at J, leaving 12 bases unmatched. The length of the CDR3 is 14 residues. CDR1 and CDR2 from the germline V gene are LGHDT and YNNKEL (reference sequence). The CDR3 nucleotides read TGTGCCAGCAGAAGGGGGCCCGACGAGGGGACGCAGTATTTT. It yields the protein CASRRGPDEGTQYF.

V and J are TRBV6-2 or TRBV6-3 and TRBJ2-5; D tentatively fits TRBD1 or TRBD2 (6 bases each). The CDR3 loop spans 11 amino acids. The germline CDR1 and CDR2 sequences are MNHEY and SVGEGT. Trimming pared 7 bases from V and 13 bases from J, leaving 16 bases between. CDR3 protein: CASTHGGQMYF. CDR3 nucleotide sequence: TGTGCCAGCACTCACGGGGGCCAGATGTACTTC.

The chain carries TRBV6-1 and TRBJ1-2; D uncertain. The CDR3 has 13 amino acids. The germline V and J ends were trimmed by 1 base and 2 bases, with 5 bases remaining between them. Per germline, CDR1 MNHNS and CDR2 SASEGT. The CDR3 spells CASSEGLNYGYTF. CDR3 DNA sequence: TGTGCCAGCAGTGAAGGATTGAACTATGGCTACACCTTC.

The rearrangement links TRBV20-1 to TRBJ2-1, with D possibly being TRBD2 (6 bases). Trimming left V 6 bases short and J 7 bases short, with 16 bases between. Germline lookup yields CDR1 DFQATT and CDR2 SNEGSKA (reference sequence). CDR3 length equals 13 residues. CDR3 protein: CSATGLNSNEQFF. The CDR3 DNA reads as TGCAGTGCCACGGGACTCAATAGTAATGAGCAGTTCTTC.

The gene calls are TRBV7-8 and TRBJ2-1; no definite D call. The CDR3 is 13 residues long. Germline V CDR1 and CDR2: SGHVS, FQNEAQ. Trimming left V 5 bases short and J 7 bases short, with 12 bases between. The CDR3 loop is CASSLQETNEQFF. For the CDR3, the DNA is TGTGCCAGCAGCCTCCAGGAGACGAATGAGCAGTTCTTC.

This chain joins TRBV15 and TRBJ2-5; possible D gene TRBD1, 5 bases. Looked up from germline, CDR1 is LNHNV and CDR2 is YYDKDF (reference sequence). The germline V and J ends were trimmed by 8 bases and 1 base, with 11 bases remaining between them. This CDR3 has 13 residues. The CDR3 coding sequence is TGTGCCACCCGGCAGGGATCCCAAGAGACCCAGTACTTC. Translating gives CATRQGSQETQYF.

This rearrangement joins TRBV27 to TRBJ2-3, with D perhaps TRBD1 (6 bases). CDR1 and CDR2 from the germline V gene are MNHEY and SMNVEV (reference sequence). The CDR3 is 11 amino acids. V was pared by 4 bases and J by 11 bases, with 10 bases between. For the CDR3, the DNA is TGTGCCAGCAGTTCCGGACAGCTGCAGTATTTT. As protein: CASSSGQLQYF.

The chain carries TRBV3-1 and TRBJ2-5; the D is unclear. Germline-derived CDR1 and CDR2 are LGHDT and YNNKEL (reference sequence). V was shortened by 4 bases and J by 1 base, with 10 bases between the two germline ends. The CDR3 length is 14 residues. This chain's CDR3 is CASSRPGIQETQYF. DNA of the CDR3: TGTGCCAGCAGCCGTCCGGGTATCCAAGAGACCCAGTACTTC.

This chain connects TRBV4-1 to TRBJ1-4, with 10 positions matching TRBD1. Per the germline V gene, CDR1 is MGHRA and CDR2 is YSYEKL. This CDR3 has 16 amino acids. V trimming: 1 base; J trimming: 10 bases; junction bases outside the gene matches: 9. DNA of the CDR3: TGCGCCAGCAGCCAAGCCCTAGGGACAGGGGTGCGAAAACTGTTTTTT. This sequence encodes CASSQALGTGVRKLFF.

The chain uses TRBV3-1 and TRBJ2-5, with a tentative D call TRBD2 (6 bases). This CDR3 contains 15 residues. The V gene's germline CDR1 is LGHDT and CDR2 YNNKEL (reference sequence). The V and J ends lost 4 bases and 3 bases respectively, with 15 bases between them. CDR3 nucleotides: TGTGCCAGCAGCCCCCGCGGGACTTTCGAAGAGACCCAGTACTTC. Protein: CASSPRGTFEETQYF.